This entry describes one T cell receptor (beta chain). CDR3 size: 16 residues. Trimming left V 4 bases short and J 0 bases short, with 15 bases between. Germline values: CDR1 LGHNA, CDR2 YNFKEQ. The sample belongs to a study of blood T cell repertoires in COVID-19. Study-wide context: Spain, Italy and the United States supplied samples that represented acute and convalescent COVID-19. The analysed material was cDNA or gDNA that came from T cells, B-cell-depleted T cells, or PBMCs.

Per the study methods: Scientists estimated how many nucleated cells there were by amplifying reference gene primers. Using immunoSEQ multiplex PCR, the repertoire was profiled, and TCRdb retains in-frame clones only, with some absent. V and J calls and clone size come straight from that table; D and trimming were deduced from the DNA. The table includes 200,000 to 250,000 clones, 86% detected once. The specimen was peripheral blood. The chain has TRBV4-2 and TRBJ1-1; D is perhaps TRBD1 (6 bases). The clonotype comes from a young man who had recovered from COVID-19. The CDR3 reads CASSLDAGDMNTEAFF. The CDR3, as DNA: TGTGCCAGCAGCCTTGACGCAGGGGACATGAACACTGAAGCTTTCTTT.